This is a list of T cell receptor beta chains from one sample in a study of T cell responses to AZD1222 COVID-19 vaccine. TCRdb's table, derived via immunoSEQ multiplex PCR, lists solely in-frame clones and lacks some. The sample carries approximately 270,000 clones, almost 95% recorded once. Sequencing used peripheral blood, obtained 28 days after the second AZD1222 dose. These receptors were collected from an adult who received the AZD1222 COVID-19 vaccine. CDR3s include the opening cysteine and the closing phenylalanine or tryptophan. D genes are given only for firm matches. The size entry is marked missing in some rows and otherwise reads once, few, many or a size class.

j_call d_call v_call clone_size cdr3_aa cdr3_nt
TRBJ1-1 - TRBV10-3 - CAIRTGNTEAFF TGTGCCATCAGGACGGGGAACACTGAAGCTTTCTTT
TRBJ2-1 TRBD1 TRBV6-2/TRBV6-3 - CASSSRDRGYNEQFF TGTGCCAGCAGTTCCCGGGACAGGGGCTACAATGAGCAGTTCTTC
TRBJ1-1 - TRBV12-5 - CASGLVVPGMNTEAFF TGTGCTAGTGGTTTGGTAGTCCCAGGCATGAACACTGAAGCTTTCTTT
TRBJ2-5 TRBD2 TRBV12-5 - CASARSGGQETQYF TGTGCTAGTGCCCGGAGCGGGGGACAAGAGACCCAGTACTTC
TRBJ2-5 TRBD1 TRBV2 few CASTPTGGRETQYF TGTGCCAGCACCCCGACAGGGGGCAGGGAGACCCAGTACTTC
TRBJ2-2 - TRBV11-2 - CASSLLPGLVTGELFF TGTGCCAGCAGCTTACTCCCAGGGCTCGTGACCGGGGAGCTGTTTTTT
TRBJ1-5 TRBD1 TRBV4-1 - CASSQAGGRINQPQHF TGCGCCAGCAGCCAGGCAGGGGGCAGAATCAATCAGCCCCAGCATTTT
TRBJ2-2 - TRBV21-1 - CAIKGGGSGYGELFF TGTGCCATCAAGGGAGGCGGGAGTGGTTACGGGGAGCTGTTTTTT
TRBJ1-4 - TRBV19 - CASSRAAATNEKLFF TGTGCCAGTAGTCGCGCCGCCGCAACTAATGAAAAACTGTTTTTT
TRBJ2-3 TRBD2 TRBV27 - CASSLGLAGKDTQYF TGTGCCAGCAGTTTAGGACTAGCGGGGAAAGATACGCAGTATTTT
TRBJ1-5 - TRBV27 once CASSFGGGYGNQPQHF TGTGCCAGCAGTTTCGGGGGGGGATATGGCAATCAGCCCCAGCATTTT
TRBJ2-3 TRBD2 TRBV6-6 - CASRPRLASDTQYF TGTGCCAGCAGACCCCGACTAGCTTCAGATACGCAGTATTTT
TRBJ1-6 TRBD1 TRBV2 - CASSQGTGGNSPLHF TGTGCCAGCAGTCAGGGGACAGGGGGAAATTCACCCCTCCACTTT
TRBJ2-3 - TRBV14 - CASSLSDYTDTQYF TGTGCCAGCAGCCTGTCGGATTACACAGATACGCAGTATTTT
TRBJ2-7 TRBD2 TRBV7-2 once CASSFGPTGTSGTHEQYF TGTGCCAGCAGCTTCGGTCCCACTGGGACTAGCGGGACCCACGAGCAGTACTTC
TRBJ2-3 - TRBV7-2 - CASSALGALTNTQYF TGTGCCAGCAGCGCGTTGGGGGCATTGACAAATACGCAGTATTTT
TRBJ1-2 TRBD1 TRBV5-4 - CASSLGGQGNYGYTF TGTGCCAGCAGCTTGGGGGGACAGGGTAACTATGGCTACACCTTC
TRBJ2-1 - TRBV7-6 - CASSYIRTAYNEQFF TGTGCCAGCAGCTACATACGGACAGCATACAATGAGCAGTTCTTC